This TCR beta chain originates from a study of blood T cell repertoires in COVID-19. Study-wide context: The analysed material was cDNA or gDNA that came from T cells, B-cell-depleted T cells, or PBMCs.

CDR3 length: 14 residues. CDR1 MNHEY and CDR2 SVGAGI come from the germline V gene. Trimming took 8 bases from V and 7 from J; bases not matched to a gene: 12. Methods used by the authors: Reference gene primer amplification gave estimated nucleated cell counts. Assay: immunoSEQ multiplex PCR; the TCRdb copy retains only in-frame clones and omits some. V and J calls and clone size are those listed in that table; D and trimming were worked out from the DNA. The sample gives about 140,000 clones, around three quarters of which show up once; under 15% is in the top ten. The sequencing input was peripheral blood. This TCR derives from a man older than 75 with acute or convalescent COVID-19. The chain links TRBV6-5 to TRBJ1-2, with 8 positions matching TRBD1. CDR3 region: CASRQPDRAGGYTF. As DNA, the CDR3 is TGTGCCAGCCGACAACCGGACAGGGCCGGTGGCTACACCTTC.